This T cell receptor (beta chain) was observed in a study of blood T cell repertoires in COVID-19. This clone was counted between two and nine times. Libraries were prepared by immunoSEQ multiplex PCR; TCRdb keeps only in-frame clonotypes and omits some of them. The data hold under 200,000 clones, with 88% observed a single time. Sequenced material: peripheral blood. The TCR originated in a man between 45 and 60 years old who had recovered from COVID-19.

For the CDR3, the DNA is TGTGCCAGCAGCCCCCGCGCGGGGTCTATGAATTCACCCCTCCACTTT. Translation gives CASSPRAGSMNSPLHF. The chain employs TRBV4-2 and TRBJ1-6; D is ambiguous. This CDR3 spans 16 amino acids. CDR1 is LGHNA, CDR2 YNFKEQ, per germline. Trimming pared 4 bases from V and 7 bases from J, leaving 17 bases between.